Below, 3 T cell receptor beta chains from the same sample are listed, as sequenced in a study of blood T cell repertoires in COVID-19 (dated by TCRdb to 2020 to 2022). The library was prepared using the immunoSEQ multiplex PCR assay. TCRdb took over this immuneACCESS table, retaining in-frame rearrangements with V and J assigned. Such tables are incomplete; in checked studies, under half of the missing clones stem from an unresolved V gene, and the remainder is unexplained. This sample is represented by roughly 380,000 clones; roughly 90% of them were singletons. The top ten clones comprise 2.5% to 3.5% of the sample. Sequenced sample: PBMCs or T cells enriched from blood (not recorded which). These receptors originate from a woman aged 30 to 39 who had recovered from COVID-19.

The chain has TRBV7-2 and TRBJ2-1; D gene uncertain. Trimming removed 3 bases at V and 0 bases at J, with 9 bases between. CDR1 and CDR2 (germline): SGHTA, FQGNSA. This CDR3 region has 15 residues. CDR3 residues: CASSFRPYSYNEQFF. CDR3 DNA: TGTGCCAGCAGCTTCAGGCCTTACTCCTACAATGAGCAGTTCTTC. Full variable domain (rest looked up from reference TRBV7-2 and TRBJ2-1): GAGVSQSPSNKVTEKGKDVELRCDPISGHTALYWYRQSLGQGLEFLIYFQGNSAPDKSGLPSDRFSAERTGGSVSTLTIQRTQQEDSAVYLCASSFRPYSYNEQFFGPGTRLTVL.

V and J are TRBV10-2 and TRBJ1-1, with D uncertain. V lost 3 bases and J 0 bases, leaving 11 bases between the germline ends. This CDR3 comprises 15 residues. Germline loops: CDR1 WSHSY, CDR2 SAAADI. CDR3 sequence reads: CASSEPNLVNTEAFF. In nucleotides, the CDR3 is TGCGCCAGCAGTGAACCTAATTTGGTGAACACTGAAGCTTTCTTT.

The chain is built from TRBV9 and TRBJ2-5, with TRBD1 matching 8 bases. J gave up 5 bases and V 2 bases, and 8 bases lay outside the gene matches. The CDR3 is made up of 15 amino acids. Looked up from germline, CDR1 is SGDLS and CDR2 is YYNGEE. In nucleotides, the CDR3 is TGTGCCAGCAGCGTTGCAGGGGGCTGGCAGGAGACCCAGTACTTC. Residues: CASSVAGGWQETQYF.